Detailed here is one TCR beta chain. The table came from immunoSEQ multiplex PCR; TCRdb's copy has only in-frame clones and leaves some out. Of a few hundred thousand clones in the sample, approximately 82% were seen once. V was clipped by 6 bases and J by 5 bases; unmatched bases: 6. The length of the CDR3 is 14 residues. Germline lookup yields CDR1 SNHLY and CDR2 FYNNEI. The sample is drawn from a study of blood T cell repertoires in COVID-19. Study information: From the United States, Italy and Spain came samples of acute and convalescent COVID-19.

The chain is built from TRBV2 and TRBJ2-3, with TRBD2 identical over 9 bases. The TCR was taken from a man aged 30 to 39 who had recovered from COVID-19. The material sequenced was peripheral blood. CDR3 sequence reads: CASRASGVGDTQYF. The CDR3 DNA reads TGTGCCAGCAGAGCTAGCGGGGTGGGAGATACGCAGTATTTT.